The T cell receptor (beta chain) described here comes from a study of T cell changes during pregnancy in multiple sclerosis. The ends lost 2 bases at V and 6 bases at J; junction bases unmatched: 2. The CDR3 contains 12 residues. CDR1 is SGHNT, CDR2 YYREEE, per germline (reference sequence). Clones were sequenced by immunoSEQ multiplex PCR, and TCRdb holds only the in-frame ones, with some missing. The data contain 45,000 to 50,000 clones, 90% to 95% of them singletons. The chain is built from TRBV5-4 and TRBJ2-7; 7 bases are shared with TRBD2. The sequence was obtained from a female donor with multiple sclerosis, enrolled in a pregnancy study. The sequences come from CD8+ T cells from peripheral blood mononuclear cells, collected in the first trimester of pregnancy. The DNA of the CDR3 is TGTGCCAGCAGCTTTGGGGGGGGCGAGCAGTACTTC. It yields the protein CASSFGGGEQYF. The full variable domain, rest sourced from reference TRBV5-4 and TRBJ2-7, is ETGVTQSPTHLIKTRGQQVTLRCSSQSGHNTVSWYQQALGQGPQFIFQYYREEENGRGNFPPRFSGLQFPNYSSELNVNALELDDSALYLCASSFGGGEQYFGPGTRLTVT.